This entry features one TCR beta chain sequence. No antigen is known for it. The data originate from a study of T cells in Graves' hyperthyroidism and ophthalmopathy. General observations from the study: In simple terms, a model built on 13 V-J features told ophthalmopathy apart from stable hyperthyroidism.

The study enrolled patients aged 18 to 65 with newly diagnosed hyperthyroidism of under 2 months' duration. Exclusion of a patient resulted from uncontrolled infection, other autoimmune disease, pregnancy or lactation. The blood sample predates any ophthalmopathy symptoms, coming from first hyperthyroidism diagnosis. The investigators amplified TCR beta CDR3 regions from RNA transcripts. First-round RT-PCR with HTBI primers amplified the TCR CDR3 region. MiXCR was run by TCRdb on the multiplex PCR reads, yielding one entry per CDR3 protein. The repertoire holds a few hundred thousand distinct CDR3 sequences, with 11% to 15% as singletons. CDR1 is MDHEN and CDR2 is SYDVKM in the germline V gene. The length of the CDR3 is 15 residues. Trimming removed 4 bases at V and 2 bases at J, with 15 bases between.

V usage is TRBV28 and J usage is TRBJ2-7, with a tentative D call TRBD2 (6 bases). The sample taken for sequencing was blood. The sequence was obtained from a woman aged 25 to 39 with Graves' hyperthyroidism that later progressed to Graves' ophthalmopathy. The CDR3 region has the DNA TGTGCCAGCAGTTCTCCGGGGGACGGGACCTACGAGCAGTACTTC. Encoded protein: CASSSPGDGTYEQYF.